Below are 31 T cell receptor beta chains sequenced from a single sample in a study of EBV T-cell therapy then PD-1 blockade in nasopharyngeal carcinoma (dated by TCRdb to 2020 to 2022). No antigen has been identified for these receptors. The treatment or condition label here, explained by the study, means: AdE1-LMPpoly-expanded autologous EBV-specific T-cell therapy followed by anti-PD-1 nivolumab. The library relied on the immunoSEQ multiplex PCR assay. TCRdb obtained this table from immuneACCESS and retained in-frame rearrangements with V and J assigned. These tables miss some clones; where compared with another copy, unresolved V genes account for less than half of the shortfall, and the remainder is unexplained. The sample data list around 13,000 clones, and around 80% of these were observed just once. The ten largest clones represent 32% of the sample. This material consisted of CD8+ T cells from blood, taken at day 105 from a patient whose treatment included autologous EBV-specific T cells and nivolumab. Receptor source: a man in his forties with nasopharyngeal carcinoma.

V is TRBV15 and J is TRBJ2-5; 7 nucleotides match TRBD2. V trimming: 1 base; J trimming: 1 base; junction bases outside the gene matches: 9. The CDR3 runs to 17 residues. CDR1 is LNHNV, CDR2 YYDKDF, per germline (reference sequence). The CDR3 reads CATSRVGAGPLQETQYF. The CDR3 DNA reads as TGTGCCACCAGCAGAGTGGGAGCGGGGCCCCTCCAAGAGACCCAGTACTTC. Full variable domain (rest looked up from reference TRBV15 and TRBJ2-5): DAMVIQNPRYQVTQFGKPVTLSCSQTLNHNVMYWYQQKSSQAPKLLFHYYDKDFNNEADTPDNFQSRRPNTSFCFLDIRSPGLGDTAMYLCATSRVGAGPLQETQYFGPGTRLLVL.

V usage is TRBV6-5 and J usage is TRBJ2-5; tentatively, D is TRBD2 (6 bases). V lost 4 bases and J 5 bases, leaving 17 bases between the germline ends. Per the germline V gene, CDR1 is MNHEY and CDR2 is SVGAGI. The CDR3 has 15 residues. For the CDR3, the DNA is TGTGCCAGCAGTTGGAGGCGGGGCCCCGGGGAGACCCAGTACTTC. This translates into CASSWRRGPGETQYF.

The gene calls are TRBV30 and TRBJ2-5; a possible D gene is TRBD1 (6 bases). This CDR3 has 15 residues. Germline loops: CDR1 GTSNPN, CDR2 SVGIG (reference sequence). Trimming cost V 0 bases and J 2 bases, with 13 bases left between them. Written as DNA, the CDR3 is TGTGCCTGGAGTGTGGGCAGGGGATGGCAAGAGACCCAGTACTTC. Protein product: CAWSVGRGWQETQYF.

V gene TRBV10-3 combines with J gene TRBJ1-5; 8 positions match TRBD1. Germline trimming cut 7 bases from V and 3 bases from J; bases unmatched to any gene: 5. The CDR3 consists of 14 residues. Germline V lookup: CDR1 ENHRY, CDR2 SYGVKD. For the CDR3, the DNA is TGTGCCATCAACGACAGGGGAGACAATCAGCCCCAGCATTTT. It codes for CAINDRGDNQPQHF.

The V gene is TRBV14, the J gene TRBJ2-5, with a tentative D call TRBD1 (6 bases). This CDR3 has 18 amino acids. Trimming pared 0 bases from V and 0 bases from J, leaving 17 bases between. Germline values: CDR1 SGHDN, CDR2 FVKESK. The chain's CDR3 is CASSQEARAGAYQETQYF. CDR3 bases: TGTGCCAGCAGCCAAGAGGCGAGGGCAGGGGCGTACCAAGAGACCCAGTACTTC.

The rearrangement joins TRBV6-2 or TRBV6-3 to TRBJ2-3; D remains ambiguous. The CDR3 spans 15 residues. Germline lookup yields CDR1 MNHEY and CDR2 SVGEGT. V was pared by 7 bases and J by 0 bases, with 14 bases between. The DNA of the CDR3 is TGTGCCAGCACCCCCGGAACCTCTAGCACAGATACGCAGTATTTT. This codes for CASTPGTSSTDTQYF.

This clone showed up just a few times. This chain links TRBV6-5 with TRBJ1-1; D remains ambiguous. The length of the CDR3 is 15 residues. CDR1 and CDR2 (germline): MNHEY, SVGAGI. The germline V and J ends were trimmed by 0 bases and 0 bases, with 8 bases remaining between them. The CDR3 nucleotides read TGTGCCAGCAGTTACTCGATTACGGTGAACACTGAAGCTTTCTTT. Encoded protein: CASSYSITVNTEAFF.

The chain has TRBV4-1 and TRBJ1-3, with 8 bases aligning to TRBD1. Trimming at V came to 4 bases and at J to 10 bases, leaving 12 bases not matched to a gene. There are 15 residues in the CDR3. Germline V gene data show CDR1 as MGHRA and CDR2 as YSYEKL. CDR3 protein: CASSPTRTGRSTIYF. The CDR3 DNA reads as TGCGCCAGCAGCCCCACGAGGACAGGGCGTTCTACCATATATTTT.

CDR3 nucleotide sequence: TGCGCCAGCAGCCAAGGGGGGGAGGACACTGAAGCTTTCTTT. Translated, it gives CASSQGGEDTEAFF. This sequence joins TRBV4-3 and TRBJ1-1, with D possibly matching TRBD1 (5 bases). The V gene's germline CDR1 is LGHNA and CDR2 YSLEER. Trimming left V 1 base short and J 3 bases short, with 9 bases between. CDR3 size: 14 residues.

The chain couples TRBV6-2 or TRBV6-3 to TRBJ1-4; no definite D call. The germline V gene encodes CDR1 MNHEY and CDR2 SVGEGT. V was cut by 2 bases and J by 5 bases, with 9 bases left in between. The CDR3 is 14 residues long. The CDR3 reads CASSYGPMNEKLFF. As DNA, the CDR3 is TGTGCCAGCAGTTACGGGCCGATGAATGAAAAACTGTTTTTT.

The rearrangement joins TRBV29-1 to TRBJ1-2, with D unresolved. Germline CDR1 and CDR2: SQVTM and ANQGSEA. V lost 6 bases to trimming and J lost 7 bases, with 12 bases between them. The CDR3 contains 11 residues. DNA for the CDR3: TGCAGCGTGGAGAAGGTCCTTGGCTACACCTTC. Translation gives CSVEKVLGYTF.

V is TRBV27 and J is TRBJ2-7; TRBD1 matches 7 bases. V dropped 5 bases and J dropped 3; count of bases not matched to a gene: 13. Germline V gene sequence: CDR1 MNHEY, CDR2 SMNVEV (reference sequence). The CDR3 totals 16 residues. CDR3 residues: CASSLSVGDRGYEQYF. The CDR3, as DNA: TGTGCCAGCAGTCTTTCCGTCGGGGACAGAGGCTACGAGCAGTACTTC.

The rearrangement joins TRBV11-1 to TRBJ2-7; 7 nucleotides align to TRBD1. With 5 bases clipped from V and 3 bases from J, the junction kept 10 bases outside the gene matches. CDR1 and CDR2 (germline): SGHAT, FQDESV (reference sequence). The CDR3 extends over 15 amino acids. CDR3 sequence reads: CASSPTVGDSYEQYF. CDR3 DNA sequence: TGTGCCAGCAGCCCCACGGTTGGGGACAGCTACGAGCAGTACTTC.

Worth noting for this clone: Sequence at one end of the junction differs from germline and may be a read error. The gene calls are TRBV6-2 or TRBV6-3 and TRBJ2-1; D call uncertain. The V gene's germline CDR1 is MNHEY and CDR2 SVGEGT. This CDR3 has 13 residues. CDR3 sequence: CASSSAESNEQFF. The CDR3 coding sequence is TGTGCCAGCAGTTCGGCAGAATCCAATGAACAGTTCTTC.

The chain couples TRBV2 to TRBJ1-1; D is unclear. The CDR3 is 13 residues long. Looked up from germline, CDR1 is SNHLY and CDR2 is FYNNEI. V gave up 7 bases and J gave up 4 bases, with 13 bases separating them. CDR3 sequence reads: CASTPQEGTEAFF. The CDR3 DNA follows: TGTGCCAGCACCCCTCAGGAGGGCACTGAAGCTTTCTTT.

The chain uses TRBV12-3 or TRBV12-4 and TRBJ1-5; D not certain. This CDR3 region has 12 residues. Deletions cut 7 bases from V and 7 bases from J, with 11 bases between. The CDR3 DNA reads as TGTGCCAGCACTCGAGTAGGCCAGCCCCAGCATTTT. Its protein is CASTRVGQPQHF.

The chain links TRBV2 to TRBJ2-7; 12 bases fit TRBD1. This CDR3 comprises 13 residues. V was clipped by 8 bases and J by 7 bases; unmatched bases: 6. Germline CDR1 SNHLY, CDR2 FYNNEI. The CDR3 bases are TGTGCCAGCGGGGGACAGGGGGCTTCGGAGCAGTACTTC. Residues: CASGGQGASEQYF. The whole variable domain, remainder taken from reference TRBV2 and TRBJ2-7, is EPEVTQTPSHQVTQMGQEVILRCVPISNHLYFYWYRQILGQKVEFLVSFYNNEISEKSEIFDDQFSVERPDGSNFTLKIRSTKLEDSAMYFCASGGQGASEQYFGPGTRLTVT.

CDR3 in DNA: TGCGCCAGCAGCCCCCGGCTAAACAGGGGGAGTTTGCACACTGAAGCTTTCTTT. It encodes CASSPRLNRGSLHTEAFF. The rearrangement joins TRBV4-1 to TRBJ1-1; 8 bases line up with TRBD1. The V gene end was trimmed by 4 bases and the J gene end by 3 bases; junction bases not matched to a gene: 16. The CDR3 sequence is 18 residues long. Looked up from germline, CDR1 is MGHRA and CDR2 is YSYEKL.

The V gene is TRBV5-1, the J gene TRBJ2-5, with a tentative D call TRBD2 (5 bases). The germline gives CDR1 SGHRS, CDR2 YFSETQ. Deletions cut 0 bases from V and 5 bases from J, with 11 bases between. This CDR3 comprises 14 residues. In DNA form, the CDR3 reads TGCGCCAGCAGCTTGGAGGCTAGCTTTGAGACCCAGTACTTC. Translation: CASSLEASFETQYF. The full variable domain, completed using reference TRBV5-1 and TRBJ2-5, is KAGVTQTPRYLIKTRGQQVTLSCSPISGHRSVSWYQQTPGQGLQFLFEYFSETQRNKGNFPGRFSGRQFSNSRSEMNVSTLELGDSALYLCASSLEASFETQYFGPGTRLLVL.

This chain links TRBV27 with TRBJ1-2, with D uncertain. CDR3 size: 13 residues. The germline CDR1 and CDR2 sequences are MNHEY and SMNVEV (reference sequence). The V and J ends lost 8 bases and 2 bases respectively, with 12 bases between them. The CDR3 DNA reads TGTGCCAGCGGTCCGACGGGGAACTATGGCTACACCTTC. Residues: CASGPTGNYGYTF.

V usage is TRBV28 and J usage is TRBJ2-5; TRBD1 or TRBD2 may be the D gene (5 bases each). Trimming cost V 5 bases and J 3 bases, with 16 bases left between them. The germline gives CDR1 MDHEN, CDR2 SYDVKM. The CDR3 totals 15 residues. Here the CDR3 reads CASSPGARIKETQYF. The CDR3 DNA is TGTGCCAGCAGTCCCGGGGCGCGGATAAAAGAGACCCAGTACTTC.

The J gene is TRBJ1-1, the V gene TRBV2, with TRBD1 as a possible D gene (5 bases). This CDR3 is built from 16 residues. The V gene's germline CDR1 is SNHLY and CDR2 FYNNEI. V dropped 6 bases and J dropped 1 base, with 18 bases sitting between them. CDR3 sequence (DNA): TGTGCCAGCAGCCTAACCCGGGACGCCTGGAACACTGAAGCTTTCTTT. Amino acid sequence: CASSLTRDAWNTEAFF.

This chain links TRBV9 with TRBJ1-3; 8 positions match TRBD1. The CDR3 has 16 amino acids. CDR1 is SGDLS and CDR2 is YYNGEE in the germline V gene. J gave up 5 bases and V 3 bases, and 10 bases lay outside the gene matches. The chain's CDR3 is CASSAGQALNRNTIYF. CDR3 coding DNA: TGTGCCAGCAGCGCGGGACAGGCTCTTAATAGAAACACCATATATTTT. Full variable domain (rest looked up from reference TRBV9 and TRBJ1-3): DSGVTQTPKHLITATGQRVTLRCSPRSGDLSVYWYQQSLDQGLQFLIQYYNGEERAKGNILERFSAQQFPDLHSELNLSSLELGDSALYFCASSAGQALNRNTIYFGEGSWLTVV.

This clone is a singleton in its sample. The chain combines TRBV7-9 with TRBJ2-1; the D is unclear. CDR3 size: 15 residues. V shed 1 base and J shed 4 bases, with 11 bases lying between them. Germline CDR1 reads SEHNR; CDR2 reads FQNEAQ (reference sequence). The CDR3 region has the DNA TGTGCCAGCAGCTTAGATGGTAGCCATTACAATGAGCAGTTCTTC. This gives the protein CASSLDGSHYNEQFF.

The J gene is TRBJ1-2, the V gene TRBV10-2; D unresolved. The CDR3 consists of 14 residues. Trimming shortened V by 2 bases and J by 5 bases, and 12 bases separated the two germline ends. Germline CDR1 is WSHSY and CDR2 is SAAADI. In DNA, the CDR3 is TGCGCCAGCAGTGAGATGGCGGCCTCTTATGGCTACACCTTC. Protein: CASSEMAASYGYTF.

The chain combines TRBV5-4 with TRBJ2-7; D call uncertain. V was cut by 0 bases and J by 3 bases, with 10 bases left in between. This CDR3 is 14 amino acids long. Germline-derived CDR1 and CDR2 are SGHNT and YYREEE (reference sequence). As DNA, the CDR3 is TGTGCCAGCAGCTTGGGATCACGTGACTACGAGCAGTACTTC. Its protein is CASSLGSRDYEQYF.

V usage is TRBV3-1 (or the pseudogene TRBV3-2) and J usage is TRBJ1-2; D perhaps matches TRBD1 (6 bases). This CDR3 spans 12 amino acids. CDR1 LGHDT and CDR2 YNNKEL come from the germline V gene (reference sequence). The ends were cut back, 2 bases at V and 6 bases at J, with 7 bases in the middle. In DNA, the CDR3 is TGTGCCAGCAGCCAATACAGGGATGGCTACACCTTC. As protein: CASSQYRDGYTF.

The chain links TRBV12-3 or TRBV12-4 to TRBJ2-1, with 7 bases aligning to TRBD1. The CDR3 consists of 13 residues. J gave up 6 bases and V 6 bases, and 5 bases lay outside the gene matches. In DNA form, the CDR3 reads TGTGCCAGCAGGCCAGGGGGTGGCAATGAGCAGTTCTTC. Amino acid sequence: CASRPGGGNEQFF.

This clone showed up just once. The rearrangement uses TRBV19 and TRBJ2-7; D uncertain. The germline V and J ends were trimmed by 3 bases and 0 bases, with 6 bases remaining between them. The germline V gene encodes CDR1 LNHDA and CDR2 SQIVND (reference sequence). The CDR3 covers 13 residues. CDR3: CASSIGRSYEQYF. CDR3 DNA sequence: TGTGCCAGTAGTATTGGACGCTCCTACGAGCAGTACTTC.

The chain joins TRBV24-1 to TRBJ2-6, with D tentatively TRBD2 (6 bases). The CDR3 has 16 amino acids. The germline V and J ends were trimmed by 0 bases and 3 bases, with 8 bases remaining between them. Germline CDR1 and CDR2: KGHDR and SFDVKD. As DNA, the CDR3 is TGTGCCACCAGTGATTTGGCGGGGTATGGGGCCAACGTCCTGACTTTC. Translated, it gives CATSDLAGYGANVLTF.

This rearrangement joins TRBV5-5 to TRBJ2-1; D is unresolved. There are 15 residues in the CDR3. CDR1 SGHKS and CDR2 YYEKEE come from the germline V gene (reference sequence). Trimming took 1 base from V and 0 from J, leaving 8 bases between them. Here the CDR3 reads CASSLLLSSYNEQFF. The CDR3, as DNA: TGTGCCAGCAGCTTGTTACTGAGCTCCTACAATGAGCAGTTCTTC.